This T cell receptor (beta chain) came from a study of type 1 regulatory T cells. Study as a whole: This in vitro CD4 product, T-allo10, is enriched for Tr1 cells and alloantigen-specific.

TCRdb reprocessed the reads with MiXCR, giving one entry per CDR3 protein. Altogether 80,000 to 100,000 distinct CDR3 sequences are present, less than 40% being singletons, with the ten largest covering around 2.2%. Trimming took 5 bases from V and 4 from J, leaving 9 bases between them. The CDR3 contains 12 residues. Germline assignment: CDR1 SGHTA and CDR2 FQGNSA. This sequence originates from a human donor in good health. V usage is TRBV7-2 and J usage is TRBJ2-7, with D uncertain. Specimen: CD4+ T cells, either the whole sample or a sorted fraction (not recorded which). This chain's CDR3 is CASSPTAYEQYF. In nucleotides, the CDR3 is TGTGCCAGCAGCCCAACAGCTTACGAGCAGTACTTC. The full variable domain, its missing parts supplied by reference TRBV7-2 and TRBJ2-7, is GAGVSQSPSNKVTEKGKDVELRCDPISGHTALYWYRQSLGQGLEFLIYFQGNSAPDKSGLPSDRFSAERTGGSVSTLTIQRTQQEDSAVYLCASSPTAYEQYFGPGTRLTVT.